The T cell receptor beta chain under discussion was sequenced for a study of control samples from healthy donors and cancer patients. The assay was immunoSEQ multiplex PCR, and TCRdb's table has in-frame clones only and misses some. The sample has fewer than 200,000 clones, roughly 91% seen once; the top ten hold over 1.3%. This CDR3 spans 15 amino acids. Germline V gives CDR1 SGDLS, CDR2 YYNGEE. The V gene lost 0 bases and the J gene lost 1 base, with 10 bases spanning the gap. Sequenced material: blood. The receptor was isolated from a man aged 18 to 35 in good health. The chain has TRBV9 and TRBJ1-2; D remains ambiguous. CDR3 sequence reads: CASSVDSAGNYGYTF. As DNA, the CDR3 is TGTGCCAGCAGCGTAGATTCGGCGGGTAACTATGGCTACACCTTC.